This entry describes one TCR beta chain. What it binds is unknown. This entry comes from a study of blood T cell dynamics during melanoma immunotherapy. Data came from immunoSEQ multiplex PCR; TCRdb stores just in-frame clones and leaves some out. The sample consists of just under 10,000 clones, roughly 90% of them appearing once. General study results and limits: Unlike progressors, later disease-control patients had W3 repertoires gaining clonality or diversity.

The time point: pre-treatment baseline. Samples come from before therapy and from week 3 after the first blockade cycle. At 12 weeks after first infusion, RECIST 1.1 defined response for most patients. Patients had no prior systemic cancer treatment, immunosuppressants or other active cancers. CDR3 length: 14 residues. Germline CDR1 and CDR2: MDHEN and SYDVKM. Trimming cost V 5 bases and J 2 bases, with 13 bases left between them. The chain uses TRBV28 and TRBJ2-7; D not certain. The sequence derives from a human donor with melanoma. The material sequenced was blood, taken from a patient treated with checkpoint blockade. As DNA, the CDR3 is TGTGCCAGCAGTCCTCGACCGCGCCCCTACGAGCAGTACTTC. Translating it yields CASSPRPRPYEQYF.